One T cell receptor (beta chain) is described in this entry. Antigen specificity is unknown. This entry belongs to a study of blood T cells in healthy people across ages. The study, taken as a whole, reports: Compared with aged donors, long-lived donors showed fewer expanded clones, suggesting selection. Any changes in expanded clonotypes were possibly confounded, as donor CMV status remained unknown.

Collection of approximately 9.3 milliliters of peripheral blood was performed for each donor. PCR was performed a second time for roughly 7 to 11 cycles using a sample-barcoded 5' primer and a J-beta primer mix. Each cDNA molecule was tagged by a template-switch adaptor that had 12 random nucleotides. TCRdb called the 5' RACE reads again in MiXCR, with one record for every CDR3 protein. The profile shows 600,000 to 850,000 distinct CDR3 sequences, about 42% of them singletons. The origin of this receptor is an older woman in good health. Sequenced input: blood.

The chain's CDR3 is CSARKRTEGRETQYF. Here the CDR3 DNA reads TGCAGTGCTAGAAAAAGGACTGAAGGGCGGGAGACCCAGTACTTC. This chain joins TRBV20-1 and TRBJ2-5; TRBD2 is a possible D gene (5 bases). Trimming shortened V by 2 bases and J by 5 bases, and 18 bases separated the two germline ends. CDR3 length: 15 amino acids. CDR1 DFQATT and CDR2 SNEGSKA come from the germline V gene (reference sequence).